The next 9 T cell receptor beta chains were all read from a single sample in a study of cytotoxic CD8 clonotypes in ibrutinib-treated CLL. Clones were sequenced by immunoSEQ multiplex PCR, and TCRdb holds only the in-frame ones, with some missing. Of about 200,000 clones listed, 75% to 80% are singletons. The material was PBMCs, obtained after 12 months of ibrutinib treatment. The receptor set was obtained from a human donor with chronic lymphocytic leukemia.

The rearrangement joins TRBV18 to TRBJ2-5; D is unresolved. Germline CDR1 KGHSH, CDR2 LQKENI. The CDR3 has 14 residues. The V and J ends lost 5 bases and 2 bases respectively, with 12 bases between them. DNA of the CDR3: TGTGCCAGCTCAAGAGCCGGCACTCAAGAGACCCAGTACTTC. It encodes CASSRAGTQETQYF.

The rearrangement links TRBV10-2 to TRBJ2-5; unclear D gene. Germline lookup yields CDR1 WSHSY and CDR2 SAAADI. The V gene lost 0 bases and the J gene lost 2 bases, with 4 bases spanning the gap. The CDR3 is 13 amino acids. The CDR3 bases are TGCGCCAGCAGTGAGTCAATACAAGAGACCCAGTACTTC. Its protein is CASSESIQETQYF.

V usage is TRBV9 and J usage is TRBJ2-2; a weak D match, TRBD2 (5 bases). V dropped 0 bases and J dropped 2 bases, with 8 bases sitting between them. CDR3 size: 15 residues. Germline CDR1 reads SGDLS; CDR2 reads YYNGEE. The DNA of the CDR3 is TGTGCCAGCAGCGTAGCGGGATTTAACACCGGGGAGCTGTTTTTT. Residues: CASSVAGFNTGELFF.

In its sample, this clone was seen once. This chain connects TRBV15 to TRBJ1-1; the match to TRBD1 covers 8 bases. Germline assignment: CDR1 LNHNV and CDR2 YYDKDF (reference sequence). The J segment lost 9 bases and the V segment lost 0 bases, leaving 6 bases of the junction unmatched. The CDR3 covers 14 residues. The DNA for the CDR3 is TGTGCCACCAGCAGAGATATTCTCAGGGGGCAAGCTTTCTTT. This sequence encodes CATSRDILRGQAFF.

This chain links TRBV19 with TRBJ1-2, with 10 bases that match TRBD1. The CDR3 totals 14 residues. V gave up 6 bases and J gave up 8 bases; unmatched junction bases: 9. Germline V lookup: CDR1 LNHDA, CDR2 SQIVND (reference sequence). DNA for the CDR3: TGTGCCAGTAGCATCGACAGGGGGCTTGACGGCTACACCTTC. Its protein is CASSIDRGLDGYTF.

With respect to this clone: At the DNA level, this CDR3 is encoded by other sequences in the same sample as well. The chain recombines TRBV19 with TRBJ1-5; 8 bases align to TRBD1. The J segment lost 1 base and the V segment lost 6 bases, leaving 5 bases of the junction unmatched. There are 15 residues in the CDR3. Germline CDR1 LNHDA, CDR2 SQIVND (reference sequence). The CDR3 DNA is TGTGCCAGTAGGATCCGACAGGGGAGCAATCAGCCCCAGCATTTT. This translates into CASRIRQGSNQPQHF.

The gene calls are TRBV27 and TRBJ1-6, with TRBD1 matching over 7 bases. Unmatched junction bases numbered 5, after V lost 2 bases and J lost 7 bases. Germline V gene sequence: CDR1 MNHEY, CDR2 SMNVEV (reference sequence). The CDR3 runs to 15 residues. The CDR3 sequence: CASSLTTRGNSPLHF. The CDR3 DNA follows: TGTGCCAGCAGTTTAACGACCAGGGGGAATTCACCCCTCCACTTT.

CDR3 loop: CASSVGAGAPSLYEQYF. The CDR3 DNA sequence: TGTGCCAGCAGCGTAGGGGCAGGGGCGCCATCCTTATACGAGCAGTACTTC. The rearrangement links TRBV9 to TRBJ2-7; maybe TRBD1 (6 bases). The CDR3 is 17 amino acids. Germline V lookup: CDR1 SGDLS, CDR2 YYNGEE. The V gene lost 0 bases and the J gene lost 4 bases, with 20 bases spanning the gap.

In this sample, this clone turned up once. This sequence joins TRBV19 and TRBJ2-2, with 7 bases identical to TRBD2. The trim removed 7 bases at V and 0 bases at J, leaving 8 bases unmatched. CDR1 LNHDA and CDR2 SQIVND come from the germline V gene (reference sequence). The CDR3 length is 16 residues. The CDR3 DNA follows: TGTGCCAGTAACATGGGAGGGGCTACGAACACCGGGGAGCTGTTTTTT. This translates into CASNMGGATNTGELFF.